This T cell receptor (beta chain) was observed in a study of follicular helper T cells after annual influenza vaccination. About the research overall: Across the 2013-2014, 2014-2015 and 2015-2016 vaccination seasons, some subjects were resampled.

Clones were sequenced by immunoSEQ multiplex PCR, and TCRdb holds only the in-frame ones, with some missing. The sample lists about 11,000 clones, approximately 79% seen once, with less than 0.95% in the top ten. The V gene lost 6 bases and the J gene lost 0 bases, with 8 bases spanning the gap. This CDR3 has 14 residues. Germline assignment: CDR1 SNHLY and CDR2 FYNNEI. Before and after seasonal inactivated influenza vaccination, adults gave blood for sorting CD4 subsets for sequencing. Per time point, about 40-110 mL of blood was sampled. Specimen: CXCR5- memory CD4+ T cells sorted from blood, collected 6 weeks after influenza vaccination. The receptor's source is an adult who received the influenza vaccine. The chain combines TRBV2 with TRBJ2-2; D gene unclear. Written as DNA, the CDR3 is TGTGCCAGCAGACTCGTCGCGAACACCGGGGAGCTGTTTTTT. Its protein product is CASRLVANTGELFF.